Reported below is one T cell receptor (beta chain). These data come from a study of blood T cell repertoires in COVID-19. Measured with immunoSEQ multiplex PCR; TCRdb has only the in-frame clones, and not every one. The sample holds about 190,000 clones, 65% to 80% seen once. The CDR3 runs to 14 residues. Between the trimmed V and J ends, which lost 2 bases and 1 base, there was a span of 8 bases. The germline V gene has CDR1 SGHTA and CDR2 FQGTGA. The specimen was peripheral blood. The chain couples TRBV7-3 to TRBJ1-1, with D perhaps matching TRBD1 (5 bases). The sequence was collected from a man in his fifties or sixties who had recovered from COVID-19. The CDR3 DNA reads as TGTGCCAGCAGCTTACAGGGTCCGAACACTGAAGCTTTCTTT. Its protein product is CASSLQGPNTEAFF.